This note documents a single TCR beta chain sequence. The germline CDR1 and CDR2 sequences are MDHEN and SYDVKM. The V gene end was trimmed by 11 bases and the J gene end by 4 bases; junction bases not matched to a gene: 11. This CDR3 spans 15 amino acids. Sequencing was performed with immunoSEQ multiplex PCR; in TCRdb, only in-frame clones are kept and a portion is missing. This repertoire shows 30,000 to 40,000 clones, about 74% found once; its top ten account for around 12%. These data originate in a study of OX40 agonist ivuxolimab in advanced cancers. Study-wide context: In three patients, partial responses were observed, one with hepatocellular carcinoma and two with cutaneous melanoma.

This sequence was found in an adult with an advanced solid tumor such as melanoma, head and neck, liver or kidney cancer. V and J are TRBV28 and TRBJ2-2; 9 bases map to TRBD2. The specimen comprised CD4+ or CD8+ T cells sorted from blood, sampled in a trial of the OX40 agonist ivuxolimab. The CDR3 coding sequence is TGTGCCTCGAGTAGTGCGGGAGGGGTCACCGGGGAGCTGTTTTTT. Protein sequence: CASSSAGGVTGELFF.